This TCR beta chain was sequenced for a study of shared clonotypes between healthy human individuals (dated by TCRdb to 2019 to 2021). Describing the broader study: A couple of women and three men aged 18 to 49 years were included in the cohort. Different laboratories and diverse techniques were used to prepare libraries and sequence TCR repertoires, to increase sequencing depth and limit assay-specific biases. For each donor, CD4 naive and CD4 memory were each given three plates, CD8 naive was given two plates, and CD8 memory was given one plate. To estimate repertoire size and how much clonotype sharing occurs between individuals, the study deeply sequenced the blood TCR repertoires of about five healthy adults. Between about 0.85 and 9.5 billion PBMCs per donor were obtained by leukapheresis.

Using the deep immunoSEQ assay, TCR CDR3 regions were amplified from genomic DNA by multiplex PCR. Extracted genomic DNA from each cell subset was spread evenly across all wells of several immunoSEQ 96-well plates, with each plate serving as a replicate. For sorted subsets, approximately 210 ng of genomic DNA, equivalent to around 31,000 T cell genomes, went into each replicate PCR. Purified libraries were quantified with a Qubit 3.0 fluorometer, sized on a Bioanalyzer 2100, and re-quantified with the KAPA Library Quantification kit. Every immunoSEQ 96-well plate was sequenced on a separate single-read 150-cycle Illumina NextSeq 550 flow cell. The paper's data handling went like this. The immunoSEQ output contained only junctional sequences without quality scores, so filtering could not match that applied to full-length reads. To assign V/J genes and CDR3, sequences were annotated using PyIR, a Python wrapper for IgBLAST v1.9, with IMGT germline references. Reads with weak V/J assignments (E-value above 1e-6), missing CDR3, stop codons, out-of-frame junctions, or ambiguous translated residues were removed. V3J clonotypes were defined by identical inferred V gene, J gene, and CDR3 amino acid sequence. Percentage overlap between repertoires was computed as shared unique clonotypes divided by the size of the smaller repertoire. Three approaches were used to assess repertoire richness: RTK rarefaction, the Chao1 estimator, and Recon v2.1 estimates of unobserved clonotypes. Generation probabilities for all TCRbeta clonotypes obtained by the gDNA method from a handful of donors were computed using OLGA. Sourced from immuneACCESS, this table was stored by TCRdb with only in-frame sequences that have V and J called. A share of the clones is absent; for the studies checked, an unresolved V gene accounts for under half, and the remainder has no known explanation. The V and J calls and clone size come from that table; D and trimming were worked out from the DNA. For this sample the table gives about 2.5 million clones, of which 85% to 95% were detected only once. The top ten clonotypes cover 0.37% of the sample.

The donors were healthy, HIV-negative adults with no recently reported acute infections or vaccinations. Only Caucasian adults living in Nashville, Tennessee, USA were represented among the donors. CD4+ T cells were enriched by magnetic negative selection; naive cells were then positively selected on CD45RA, and the negative fraction formed the memory subset. Blood was obtained by leukapheresis, after which PBMCs were separated by Ficoll-Histopaque density gradient centrifugation and cryopreserved in liquid nitrogen vapor phase. Analytical flow cytometry was used to check the purity and quantity of each magnetically sorted T cell population. From each sorted fraction, genomic DNA was isolated and quantified by UV absorbance on a Nanodrop 2000c. Results the study describes overall, beyond this receptor: Naive subsets generally had larger estimated clonotype richness than memory subsets. Sharing across a few donors was observed for around 5% of naive CD4, 3.5% of naive CD8, 2.3% of memory CD4, and over 0.3% of memory CD8 clonotypes. Because the study included a small number of donors, the genetic and exposure-history diversity represented was limited. Sampling was limited to blood, and TCR repertoires in tissue likely differ from TCR repertoires in blood. Even with the large sequencing depth, rarefaction of the sorted-subset datasets indicated that sequencing was incomplete. Based on pairwise subsampling, the degree of clonotype sharing among donors was expected to be affected by sequencing depth. Higher generation probabilities were observed for clonotypes shared by all four sorted-subset donors than for non-shared clonotypes.

V trim: 4 bases; J trim: 4 bases; unmatched bases: 9. The CDR3 has 17 amino acids, counting the end cysteine and phenylalanine. Only the CDR3 DNA is retained, 51 bases long and in frame from the first base. Looking up the germline V gene yields CDR1 KGHSH and CDR2 LQKENI. As concerns this clone: What antigen it recognizes has not been identified. One base away there is no much larger clone; base qualities are not given.

The chain is assembled from TRBV18 and TRBJ2-3; TRBD1 agrees with 12 junctional bases. This TCR came from a man between 18 and 29 years old in good health. Some clones in this sample may be carry-over from other donors' samples. Material for sequencing was naive CD4+ T cells from PBMCs. Interpreted using the paper, the cell subset or site label stands for: CD45RA+ positively selected. This receptor has the CDR3 CASSQFPGQGASDTQYF. The DNA sequence is given as TGTGCCAGCTCACAATTCCCGGGACAGGGGGCCTCAGATACGCAGTATTTT.